Listed here is a single T cell receptor beta chain. This CDR3 comprises 13 residues. Trimming took off 1 base at V and 4 bases at J, with 5 bases between the two ends. The germline V gene has CDR1 SEHNR and CDR2 FQNEAQ (reference sequence). This sample is part of a study of blood T cell repertoires in COVID-19. Source study methods: Estimated nucleated cell counts came from reference gene primer amplification. The table came from immunoSEQ multiplex PCR; TCRdb's copy has only in-frame clones and leaves some out. V and J calls and clone size follow that table, whereas D and trimming were derived from the DNA. This sample has approximately 220,000 clones; 65% to 85% occur once, and the top ten carry 25% to 35%.

This clonotype originated in a man aged 35-49 years with acute or convalescent COVID-19. The chain couples TRBV7-9 to TRBJ1-3; D remains ambiguous. Sequencing input: peripheral blood. CDR3 loop: CASSLEQGNTIYF. The CDR3 region has the DNA TGTGCCAGCAGCTTAGAGCAAGGAAACACCATATATTTT.